This T cell receptor (beta chain) emerged from a study of blood T cell repertoires in COVID-19. Repertoires were generated with immunoSEQ multiplex PCR, while TCRdb's copy carries only in-frame clones and drops some. The table shows roughly 520,000 clones, with over 75% occurring only once. The germline V gene encodes CDR1 SQVTM and CDR2 ANQGSEA. This CDR3 comprises 12 residues. V lost 4 bases and J 3 bases, leaving 9 bases between the germline ends. In its sample, this clone was seen once. The gene calls are TRBV29-1 and TRBJ1-1, with D possibly matching TRBD1 (6 bases). Specimen: PBMCs or T cells enriched from blood (not recorded which). The source of this sequence is a woman aged 40 to 50 who had recovered from COVID-19. The CDR3 DNA sequence: TGCAGCGTTGGGGACACTCACACTGAAGCTTTCTTT. Amino acids: CSVGDTHTEAFF.